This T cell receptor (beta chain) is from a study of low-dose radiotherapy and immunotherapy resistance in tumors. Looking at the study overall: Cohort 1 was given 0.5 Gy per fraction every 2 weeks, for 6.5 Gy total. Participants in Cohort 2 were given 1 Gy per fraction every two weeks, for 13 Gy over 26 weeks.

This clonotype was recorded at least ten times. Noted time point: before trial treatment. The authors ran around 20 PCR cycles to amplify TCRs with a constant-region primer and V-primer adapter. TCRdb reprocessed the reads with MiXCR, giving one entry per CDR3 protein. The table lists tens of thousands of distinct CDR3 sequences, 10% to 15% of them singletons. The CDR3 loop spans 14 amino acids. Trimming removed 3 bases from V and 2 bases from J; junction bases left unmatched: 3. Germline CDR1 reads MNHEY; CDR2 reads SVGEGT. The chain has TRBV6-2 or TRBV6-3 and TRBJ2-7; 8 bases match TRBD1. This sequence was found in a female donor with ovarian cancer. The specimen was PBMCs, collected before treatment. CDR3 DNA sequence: TGTGCCAGCAGTTATCGGACAGGGACCTACGAGCAGTACTTC. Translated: CASSYRTGTYEQYF.